This note documents a single T cell receptor (beta chain) sequence. The antigen remains unidentified. Naive, central memory, regulatory and stem cell-like memory cells within the CD4+ compartment were sorted using CD45RO/CCR7/CD25/CD127/CD95/CD27. The source of the sample is a study of beta chain features in type 1 diabetes. The overall study: Investigators examined approximately 110,000,000 sorted cells across all samples.

CDR3 length equals 13 residues. The V gene lost 5 bases and the J gene lost 4 bases, with 11 bases spanning the gap. Per the germline V gene, CDR1 is ENHRY and CDR2 is SYGVKD. Study-wide results and limits: It was among patients, rather than healthy donors, that naive, central memory and Treg TCRB repertoires appeared more similar. People with Type 1 diabetes carried modestly yet significantly shorter TCRB CDR3s in all four CD4+ subsets.

Isolated RNA was reverse transcribed in full, so expressed TCRB transcripts were sequenced. Assay: immunoSEQ multiplex PCR; the TCRdb copy retains only in-frame clones and omits some. This table has fewer than 900,000 clones, roughly 15% appearing once. The sequence was obtained from a woman aged 18-29 years in good health. The chain joins TRBV10-3 to TRBJ1-1; no definite D call. The sample was naive CD4+ T cells from blood. The CDR3 sequence: CAISHTGVTEAFF. CDR3 DNA sequence: TGTGCCATCAGTCATACCGGGGTCACTGAAGCTTTCTTT.